The source of this T cell receptor beta chain is a study of technical replicates of blood from a handful of donors. Using immunoSEQ multiplex PCR, the repertoire was profiled, and TCRdb retains in-frame clones only, with some absent. The sample includes 75,000 to 100,000 clones, around 94% of them seen just once. Germline V lookup: CDR1 MNHEY, CDR2 SVGAGI. V gave up 2 bases and J gave up 1 base, with 8 bases separating them. The CDR3 extends over 14 amino acids. The V gene is TRBV6-5, the J gene TRBJ1-1; maybe TRBD1 (5 bases). The sample consisted of T cells isolated from PBMCs. The clonotype originates from a human donor in good health. This CDR3 is CASSYRQWNTEAFF. The DNA of the CDR3 is TGTGCCAGCAGTTACAGACAGTGGAACACTGAAGCTTTCTTT.